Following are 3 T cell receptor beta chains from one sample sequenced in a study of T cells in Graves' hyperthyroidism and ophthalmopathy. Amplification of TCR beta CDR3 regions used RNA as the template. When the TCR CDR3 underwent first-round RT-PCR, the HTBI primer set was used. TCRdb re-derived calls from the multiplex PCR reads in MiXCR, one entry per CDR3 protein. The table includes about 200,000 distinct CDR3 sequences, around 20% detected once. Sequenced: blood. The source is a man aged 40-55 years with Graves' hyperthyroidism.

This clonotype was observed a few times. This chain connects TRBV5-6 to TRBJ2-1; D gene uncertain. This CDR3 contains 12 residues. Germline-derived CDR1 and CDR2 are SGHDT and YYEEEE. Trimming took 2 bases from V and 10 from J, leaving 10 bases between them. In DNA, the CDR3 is TGTGCCAGCAGCTTATATACTCTCGAGCAGTTCTTC. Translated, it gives CASSLYTLEQFF.

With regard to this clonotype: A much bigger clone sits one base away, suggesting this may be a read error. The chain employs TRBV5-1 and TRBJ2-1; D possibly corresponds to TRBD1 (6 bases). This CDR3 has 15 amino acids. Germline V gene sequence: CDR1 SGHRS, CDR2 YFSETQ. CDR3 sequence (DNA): TGCGCCAGCAGCCAACTACAGGGTCCCTACAATGAGCAGTCCTTC. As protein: CASSQLQGPYNEQSF.

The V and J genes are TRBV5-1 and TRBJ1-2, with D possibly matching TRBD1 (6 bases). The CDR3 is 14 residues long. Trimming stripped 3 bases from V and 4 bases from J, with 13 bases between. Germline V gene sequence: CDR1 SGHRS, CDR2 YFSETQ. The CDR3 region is CASSSGLRGYGYTF. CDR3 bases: TGCGCCAGCAGCTCCGGCCTCAGGGGCTATGGCTACACCTTC. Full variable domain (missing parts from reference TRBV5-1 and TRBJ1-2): KAGVTQTPRYLIKTRGQQVTLSCSPISGHRSVSWYQQTPGQGLQFLFEYFSETQRNKGNFPGRFSGRQFSNSRSEMNVSTLELGDSALYLCASSSGLRGYGYTFGSGTRLTVV.